The 2 T cell receptor beta chains listed next were all sequenced from one sample in a study of T cells in localized non-small cell lung cancer. The table came from immunoSEQ multiplex PCR; TCRdb's copy has only in-frame clones and leaves some out. Of 1,500 to 2,000 clones in the sample, about a third were seen once. The sample here was lung tumor tissue, taken before any cancer treatment. The receptors were gathered from a female donor at least 60 years old with stage II squamous cell lung carcinoma.

The sample holds a few counts of this clone. The chain combines TRBV9 with TRBJ2-1; TRBD1 or TRBD2 may be the D gene (7 bases each). V was clipped by 4 bases and J by 3 bases, with 17 bases between them. The CDR3 consists of 16 residues. CDR1 is SGDLS and CDR2 is YYNGEE in the germline V gene. CDR3 coding DNA: TGTGCCAGCAGCCCAGGGGGGGTCCGATTCTACAATGAGCAGTTCTTC. Its protein is CASSPGGVRFYNEQFF.

This clone has more than one count but fewer than ten. The chain employs TRBV6-4 and TRBJ2-7; TRBD1 matches 8 bases. From germline, CDR1 is MRHNA and CDR2 SNTAGT. CDR3 length: 15 amino acids. V lost 6 bases and J lost 2; bases outside the gene matches: 9. CDR3 bases: TGTGCCAGCAGCTTCTGGACAGGGCCAACCTACGAGCAGTACTTC. The encoded protein is CASSFWTGPTYEQYF.